One and the same sample provided the 7 T cell receptor beta chains below, sequenced in a study of T cell responses to AZD1222 COVID-19 vaccine. Sequenced by immunoSEQ multiplex PCR; TCRdb stores in-frame clones only, minus some. The data hold 100,000 to 150,000 clones, with over 75% observed a single time. The sample in question was peripheral blood, obtained on day 0 of AZD1222 vaccination. Receptor source: an adult in good health.

In DNA, the CDR3 is TGCAGCGTTGACCGCATTCTCAGTTATGGCTACACCTTC. It is translated as CSVDRILSYGYTF. The gene calls are TRBV29-1 and TRBJ1-2; unclear D gene. The CDR3 contains 13 residues. The V and J ends lost 3 bases and 5 bases respectively, with 13 bases between them. The germline gives CDR1 SQVTM, CDR2 ANQGSEA.

This rearrangement joins TRBV4-1 to TRBJ1-1, with TRBD1 matching 10 bases. This CDR3 contains 18 residues. Germline V gives CDR1 MGHRA, CDR2 YSYEKL. V was clipped by 1 base and J by 6 bases; unmatched bases: 14. The CDR3 loop is CASSQVKTGGGILSEAFF. The CDR3 nucleotides are TGCGCCAGCAGCCAAGTGAAGACAGGGGGCGGAATTTTATCTGAAGCTTTCTTT.

CDR3 DNA: TGTGCCAGCTCCGGGACAGGGTTCTACGAGCAGTACTTC. Amino acids: CASSGTGFYEQYF. The chain joins TRBV19 to TRBJ2-7, with TRBD1 matching over 9 bases. CDR1 is LNHDA and CDR2 is SQIVND in the germline V gene (reference sequence). The V gene end was trimmed by 9 bases and the J gene end by 3 bases; junction bases not matched to a gene: 6. The CDR3 is 13 residues long.

This chain joins TRBV28 and TRBJ1-2; the D is unclear. The length of the CDR3 is 13 residues. Between the trimmed V and J ends, which lost 5 bases and 0 bases, there was a span of 7 bases. In germline, CDR1 is MDHEN, CDR2 SYDVKM. The CDR3 DNA follows: TGTGCCAGCAGTCCGACTGCTAACTATGGCTACACCTTC. Translating it yields CASSPTANYGYTF.

This chain links TRBV18 with TRBJ2-1, with D hard to call. The CDR3 is 12 residues long. V shed 4 bases and J shed 7 bases, with 8 bases lying between them. CDR1 is KGHSH, CDR2 LQKENI, per germline. The CDR3 bases are TGTGCCAGCTCACTGGGGAATAATGAGCAGTTCTTC. This translates into CASSLGNNEQFF.

The genes are TRBV11-2 and TRBJ1-3; no reliable D call. CDR3 length: 15 residues. V was clipped by 4 bases and J by 1 base, with 11 bases between them. CDR1 and CDR2 from the germline V gene are SGHAT and FQNNGV. Here the CDR3 DNA reads TGTGCCAGCAGCTCAGGACCGATTTCTGGAAACACCATATATTTT. It yields the protein CASSSGPISGNTIYF.

Note on this clone: Sequence at one end of the junction differs from germline and may be a read error. The V call is TRBV7-7, the J call TRBJ1-2; 9 bases line up with TRBD1. The length of the CDR3 is 14 residues. From germline, CDR1 is SSHAT and CDR2 FNYEAQ (reference sequence). Here the CDR3 reads CASSSLGTGYGYTF. The CDR3 DNA follows: TGTGCTAGCAGCTCCCTCGGGACAGGGTATGGCTACACCTTC.